The clone carrying this T cell receptor beta chain was counted between two and nine times. This record belongs to a study of T cells in Graves' hyperthyroidism and ophthalmopathy. J was trimmed by 9 bases and V by 0 bases; bases with no gene match: 11. From germline, CDR1 is SGHVS and CDR2 FQNEAQ. The CDR3 sequence is 16 residues long. Researchers amplified the TCR beta CDR3 regions from RNA transcripts. During a first-round RT-PCR of the TCR CDR3, the HTBI primer set was used. TCRdb reanalysed the multiplex PCR reads using MiXCR and keeps one entry per CDR3 protein. The sample gives 600,000 to 750,000 distinct CDR3 sequences, 17% of which show up once; around a sixth is in the top ten.

Sequences were obtained from blood. The J gene is TRBJ2-1, the V gene TRBV7-8; 7 nucleotides match TRBD2. The clonotype originates from a man aged 45-65 years with Graves' hyperthyroidism. The CDR3 sequence: CASSLAGRERAREQFF. CDR3 sequence (DNA): TGTGCCAGCAGCTTAGCGGGGCGGGAGAGGGCGCGTGAGCAGTTCTTC. The full variable domain, rest sourced from reference TRBV7-8 and TRBJ2-1, is GAGVSQSPRYKVAKRGQDVALRCDPISGHVSLFWYQQALGQGPEFLTYFQNEAQLDKSGLPSDRFFAERPEGSVSTLKIQRTQQEDSAVYLCASSLAGRERAREQFFGPGTRLTVL.